This T cell receptor beta chain stems from a study of identifying expanded T cells in peripheral blood. Method: immunoSEQ multiplex PCR; TCRdb's copy keeps in-frame clones and lacks some. Here the sample spans around 100,000 clones, approximately 88% being singletons. Broader study findings: Over around two and four weeks, about 15 and 19 clones changed, versus 1.2 between replicates. Across healthy donors, higher total template counts meant significantly greater approximately two-week count variance.

This clone occurred many times. Its target is not known. This CDR3 is 15 amino acids long. The germline V gene encodes CDR1 MNHEY and CDR2 SMNVEV (reference sequence). Trimming shortened V by 2 bases and J by 9 bases, and 14 bases separated the two germline ends. No infections or other immune events were documented during collection. Sequencing used blood. This rearrangement joins TRBV27 to TRBJ1-6; D gene unclear. The TCR was taken from a person between 18 and 75 years old in good health. CDR3 nucleotides: TGTGCCAGCAGTTTAGATCCCATCGGGATTTCACCCCTCCACTTT. Translated, it gives CASSLDPIGISPLHF.